Listed here are 10 T cell receptor beta chains from one sample, sequenced in a study of blood T cell repertoires in COVID-19. TCRdb's copy holds only in-frame clones and misses some; the assay was immunoSEQ multiplex PCR. The top ten clones hold roughly 3.1% of a sample with about 490,000 clones, 80% to 90% of them seen once. Sequenced sample: peripheral blood. The receptors derive from a human donor in a cohort sampled during active COVID-19.

The chain uses TRBV7-9 and TRBJ1-5, with a tentative D call TRBD1 (6 bases). The V gene's germline CDR1 is SEHNR and CDR2 FQNEAQ (reference sequence). Trimming cost V 5 bases and J 4 bases, with 15 bases left between them. The CDR3 runs 15 residues. The CDR3 sequence is CASSLGGGWNQPQHF. In nucleotides, the CDR3 is TGTGCCAGCAGCCTCGGCGGGGGCTGGAATCAGCCCCAGCATTTT.

This chain uses TRBV6-4 with TRBJ2-5, with D maybe TRBD1 (6 bases). The germline gives CDR1 MRHNA, CDR2 SNTAGT. The V end lost 4 bases, the J end lost 3 bases, and 12 bases lay between the germline ends. The CDR3 is 14 residues long. CDR3 in DNA: TGTGCCAGCAGTGCCAGGGGTGCGGAAGAGACCCAGTACTTC. Protein product: CASSARGAEETQYF.

This clone was seen just once. J is TRBJ2-1 and V is TRBV3-1 (or the pseudogene TRBV3-2); 7 bases map to TRBD2. Germline values: CDR1 LGHDT, CDR2 YNNKEL (reference sequence). Unmatched junction bases numbered 11, after V lost 3 bases and J lost 0 bases. This CDR3 is 18 amino acids long. CDR3 loop: CASSHDPGGSFSYNEQFF. The CDR3 DNA sequence: TGTGCCAGCAGCCACGACCCCGGGGGGAGCTTCTCCTACAATGAGCAGTTCTTC.

V usage is TRBV3-1 (or the pseudogene TRBV3-2) and J usage is TRBJ2-7, with 10 bases aligning to TRBD2. V was pared by 2 bases and J by 6 bases, with 10 bases of the junction left unmatched. The germline V gene encodes CDR1 LGHDT and CDR2 YNNKEL (reference sequence). This CDR3 spans 16 amino acids. The CDR3 spells CASSQYLLAGVFEQYF. CDR3 in DNA: TGTGCCAGCAGCCAATACCTGCTAGCGGGAGTCTTCGAGCAGTACTTC.

The gene calls are TRBV19 and TRBJ1-1, with D perhaps matching TRBD1 (5 bases). The CDR3 has 16 amino acids. Looked up from germline, CDR1 is LNHDA and CDR2 is SQIVND (reference sequence). V lost 7 bases, J lost 0 bases, and 18 bases lay in between. The CDR3 spells CASIRLRGAVNTEAFF. The CDR3 region has the DNA TGTGCCAGTATCCGACTTCGCGGGGCAGTGAACACTGAAGCTTTCTTT.

The genes are TRBV11-2 and TRBJ1-1; tentative D call: TRBD1 (6 bases). Germline loops: CDR1 SGHAT, CDR2 FQNNGV. Trimming stripped 5 bases from V and 2 bases from J, with 15 bases between. The CDR3 has 15 amino acids. CDR3 bases: TGTGCCAGCAGCCCGATCGGACAGACTAACACTGAAGCTTTCTTT. This gives the protein CASSPIGQTNTEAFF.

The rearrangement links TRBV5-4 to TRBJ2-7; TRBD2 aligns across 11 bases. The CDR3 is 16 residues long. The J segment lost 1 base and the V segment lost 3 bases, leaving 6 bases of the junction unmatched. Germline V gene lookup returns CDR1 SGHNT and CDR2 YYREEE (reference sequence). The CDR3, as DNA: TGTGCCAGCAGCTCCTATGCTAGCGGGAGGTCCTACGAGCAGTACTTC. This encodes CASSSYASGRSYEQYF. Filled out from reference TRBV5-4 and TRBJ2-7, the complete variable domain reads ETGVTQSPTHLIKTRGQQVTLRCSSQSGHNTVSWYQQALGQGPQFIFQYYREEENGRGNFPPRFSGLQFPNYSSELNVNALELDDSALYLCASSSYASGRSYEQYFGPGTRLTVT.

The CDR3: CAWTQGGTEAFF. DNA of the CDR3: TGTGCCTGGACACAGGGTGGAACTGAAGCTTTCTTT. The rearrangement uses TRBV30 and TRBJ1-1; the D gene is possibly TRBD1 (6 bases). Trimming took off 4 bases at V and 5 bases at J, with 11 bases between the two ends. Germline V gives CDR1 GTSNPN, CDR2 SVGIG (reference sequence). This CDR3 comprises 12 residues.

The chain has TRBV18 and TRBJ1-5; the D is unclear. The V gene lost 0 bases and the J gene lost 4 bases, with 7 bases spanning the gap. The CDR3 is 14 residues long. From germline, CDR1 is KGHSH and CDR2 LQKENI. DNA of the CDR3: TGTGCCAGCTCACCACCGGGCCCAAATCAGCCCCAGCATTTT. Its translation: CASSPPGPNQPQHF.

The genes are TRBV29-1 and TRBJ2-1; D may be TRBD1 (6 bases). From germline, CDR1 is SQVTM and CDR2 ANQGSEA. The CDR3 consists of 13 residues. The germline V and J ends were trimmed by 6 bases and 9 bases, with 18 bases remaining between them. The CDR3 nucleotides read TGCAGCGTCGACAGGCCTCCATTGGGTGAGCAGTTCTTC. Residues: CSVDRPPLGEQFF.